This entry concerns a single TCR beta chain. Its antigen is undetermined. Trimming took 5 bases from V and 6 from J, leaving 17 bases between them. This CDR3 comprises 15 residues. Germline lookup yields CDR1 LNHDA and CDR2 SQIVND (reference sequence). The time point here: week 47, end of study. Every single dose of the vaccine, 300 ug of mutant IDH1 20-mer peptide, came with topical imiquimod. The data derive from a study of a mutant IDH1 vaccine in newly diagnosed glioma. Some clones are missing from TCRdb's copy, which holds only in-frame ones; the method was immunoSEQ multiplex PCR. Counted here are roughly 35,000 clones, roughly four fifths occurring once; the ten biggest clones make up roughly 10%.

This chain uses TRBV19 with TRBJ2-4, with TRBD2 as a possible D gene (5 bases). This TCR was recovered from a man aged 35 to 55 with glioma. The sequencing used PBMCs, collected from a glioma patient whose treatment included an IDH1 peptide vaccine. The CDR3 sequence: CASSFSGGRGNIQYF. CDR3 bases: TGTGCCAGTAGTTTTTCGGGTGGCCGGGGAAACATTCAGTACTTC.